The source of this TCR beta chain is a study of blood T cells in healthy people across ages. A second PCR of about 7 to 12 cycles used a sample-barcoded 5' primer and a J-beta primer mix. TCRdb ran MiXCR on the 5' RACE reads and lists one entry per CDR3 protein. The table records approximately 1,700,000 distinct CDR3 sequences, around 42% of them present only once. Note on this clonotype: Its matching antigen is unknown.

Study findings and constraints: Per million T cells, TCR beta diversity dropped roughly linearly as age increased.

The clonotype originates from a human donor in good health. Sequenced sample: blood.

The CDR3 loop reads CASSRGTVRSHEQYF. The CDR3 DNA is TGCGCCAGCAGCAGAGGGACAGTTCGGAGCCACGAGCAGTACTTC. The V call is TRBV5-1, the J call TRBJ2-5, with TRBD1 identical over 7 bases. The better agreement between TRBJ2-7 and the DNA end casts doubt on the J call. Germline lookup yields CDR1 SGHRS and CDR2 YFSETQ. The CDR3 runs 15 residues.